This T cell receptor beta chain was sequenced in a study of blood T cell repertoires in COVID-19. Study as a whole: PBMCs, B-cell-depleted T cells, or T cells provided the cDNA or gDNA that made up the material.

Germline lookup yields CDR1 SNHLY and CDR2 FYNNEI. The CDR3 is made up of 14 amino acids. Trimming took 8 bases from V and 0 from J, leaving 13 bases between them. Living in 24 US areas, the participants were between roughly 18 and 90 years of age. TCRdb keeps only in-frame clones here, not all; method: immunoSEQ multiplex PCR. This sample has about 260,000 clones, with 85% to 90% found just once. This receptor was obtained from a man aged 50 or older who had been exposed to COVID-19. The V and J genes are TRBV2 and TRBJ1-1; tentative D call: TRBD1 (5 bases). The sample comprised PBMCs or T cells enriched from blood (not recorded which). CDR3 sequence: CASVRVSMNTEAFF. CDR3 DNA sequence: TGTGCCAGCGTCAGGGTATCCATGAACACTGAAGCTTTCTTT.